This TCR beta chain was captured in a study of control samples from healthy donors and cancer patients. Repertoires were generated with immunoSEQ multiplex PCR, while TCRdb's copy carries only in-frame clones and drops some. The repertoire has some 90,000 clones, approximately 89% of them found once; the top ten carry around 0.9%. The origin of this receptor is a woman in her 30s in good health. The specimen was blood.

The CDR3 loop reads CASSPLTGASEKLFF. The CDR3 DNA sequence: TGTGCCAGCAGCCCCTTGACAGGGGCCTCGGAAAAACTGTTTTTT. V and J are TRBV7-9 and TRBJ1-4; 8 bases match TRBD1. This CDR3 contains 15 residues. CDR1 and CDR2 (germline): SEHNR, FQNEAQ (reference sequence). V lost 5 bases, J lost 8 bases, and 10 bases stayed unmatched.